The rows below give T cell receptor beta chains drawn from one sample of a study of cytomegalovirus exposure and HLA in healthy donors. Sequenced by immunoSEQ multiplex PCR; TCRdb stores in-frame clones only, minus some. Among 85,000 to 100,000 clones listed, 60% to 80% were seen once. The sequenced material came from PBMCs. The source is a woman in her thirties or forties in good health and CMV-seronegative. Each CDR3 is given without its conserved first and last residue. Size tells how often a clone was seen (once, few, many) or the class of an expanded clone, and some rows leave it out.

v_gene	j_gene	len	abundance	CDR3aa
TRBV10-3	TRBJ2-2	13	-	AISETDTGTGELF
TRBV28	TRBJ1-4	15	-	ASSLVGGTGANEKLF
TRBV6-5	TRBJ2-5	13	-	ARKGGSPPEETQY
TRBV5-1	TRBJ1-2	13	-	ASSLNDRGREGYT
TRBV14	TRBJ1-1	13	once	ASSRDRAKYTEAF
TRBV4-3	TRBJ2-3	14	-	ASSQDLAGGADTQY
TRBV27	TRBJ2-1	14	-	ASRSNTGGNYNEQF
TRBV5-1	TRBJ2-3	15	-	ASSRGGVLSSTDTQY
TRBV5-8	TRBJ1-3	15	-	ASSLEGPSTSGNTIY
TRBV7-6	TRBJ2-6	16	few	ASSLEPQGAAGANVLT
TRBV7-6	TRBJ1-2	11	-	ASSLDRKGGYT
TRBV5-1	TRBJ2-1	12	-	ASSSGGPGNEQF
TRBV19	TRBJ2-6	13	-	ASGGGNSGANVLT
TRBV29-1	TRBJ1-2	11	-	SAGDGTNYGYP
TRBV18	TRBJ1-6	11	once	ASSPPGSSPLH
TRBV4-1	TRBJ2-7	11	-	ASSHVGSYEQY
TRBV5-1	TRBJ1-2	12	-	ASSLAAAASGYT
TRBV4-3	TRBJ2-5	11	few	ASSQVGGETQY
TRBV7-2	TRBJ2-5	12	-	ASSDTGLSETQY
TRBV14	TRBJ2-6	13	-	ASSQPGLGANVLT
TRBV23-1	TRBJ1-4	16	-	ASGIPGTGRSTNEKLF
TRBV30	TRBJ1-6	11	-	AWSRQGHSPLH